This note documents a single T cell receptor (beta chain) sequence. The target antigen is unknown. The split of CD4+ cells yielded CD45RA+ naive and CD45RA-negative memory subsets. The data derive from a study of shared clonotypes between healthy human individuals. Whole-study results and caveats: Enrolling few donors narrowed the genetic and exposure-history diversity that was represented.

Deep-level running was used for the assay. TCRdb keeps only in-frame clones here, not all; method: immunoSEQ multiplex PCR. The sample consists of approximately 2.5 million clones, more than 90% of them appearing once. Germline CDR1 LNHDA, CDR2 SQIVND (reference sequence). V was clipped by 7 bases and J by 4 bases; unmatched bases: 4. The CDR3 extends over 14 amino acids. The V and J genes are TRBV19 and TRBJ1-4, with 9 positions matching TRBD1. This receptor was taken from a man aged 18 to 29 in good health. The sequenced sample was naive CD4+ T cells sorted from blood. Subset in this sample: CD45RA+ positively selected. CDR3: CASKAGQGNEKLFF. The DNA for the CDR3 is TGTGCCAGTAAGGCGGGACAGGGTAATGAAAAACTGTTTTTT.